This T cell receptor (beta chain) was sequenced for a study of blood T cell repertoires in COVID-19. This CDR3 region has 15 residues. CDR1 MGHRA and CDR2 YSYEKL come from the germline V gene. Between the trimmed V and J ends, which lost 1 base and 8 bases, there was a span of 17 bases. Clones were read by immunoSEQ multiplex PCR, and TCRdb kept only the in-frame ones, dropping some. The sample records about 85,000 clones, approximately 89% being singletons. The gene calls are TRBV4-1 and TRBJ1-2; possibly TRBD1 for D (5 bases). Material: peripheral blood. The sequence derives from a human donor with active COVID-19. The donor label of this sample is uncertain. CDR3 DNA: TGCGCCAGCAGCCAAGGTCTCGCAGGGCAAAGAGGCTACACCTTC. Its protein product is CASSQGLAGQRGYTF.